This T cell receptor beta chain was retrieved from a study of shared clonotypes between healthy human individuals. General observations from the study: The sharing of roughly 5% of naive CD4 clonotypes was seen across several donors. Generation probability values for non-shared clonotypes were lower than those for clonotypes shared by all four donors. Naive subsets generally had larger estimated richness than memory subsets.

As regards this clone: The target antigen is unknown.

The CDR3 is 15 amino acids. Germline V lookup: CDR1 SEHNR, CDR2 FQNEAQ (reference sequence). V gave up 5 bases and J gave up 0 bases, with 13 bases separating them. The material for each subset, its genomic DNA, was split evenly across several immunoSEQ plates. Assay used: immunoSEQ multiplex PCR; TCRdb lists only in-frame clones, some missing. Among some 1.5 million clones, about 98% were seen once, and the ten largest hold less than 0.55%. The sequenced material came from naive CD4+ T cells sorted from blood. Stated subset: CD45RA+ positively selected. This chain connects TRBV7-9 to TRBJ1-1; D is undetermined. The TCR sequence derives from a man aged 30 to 39 in good health. The CDR3 nucleotides read TGTGCCAGCAGCAGGGAGGCCTCCATGAACACTGAAGCTTTCTTT. Translated: CASSREASMNTEAFF.